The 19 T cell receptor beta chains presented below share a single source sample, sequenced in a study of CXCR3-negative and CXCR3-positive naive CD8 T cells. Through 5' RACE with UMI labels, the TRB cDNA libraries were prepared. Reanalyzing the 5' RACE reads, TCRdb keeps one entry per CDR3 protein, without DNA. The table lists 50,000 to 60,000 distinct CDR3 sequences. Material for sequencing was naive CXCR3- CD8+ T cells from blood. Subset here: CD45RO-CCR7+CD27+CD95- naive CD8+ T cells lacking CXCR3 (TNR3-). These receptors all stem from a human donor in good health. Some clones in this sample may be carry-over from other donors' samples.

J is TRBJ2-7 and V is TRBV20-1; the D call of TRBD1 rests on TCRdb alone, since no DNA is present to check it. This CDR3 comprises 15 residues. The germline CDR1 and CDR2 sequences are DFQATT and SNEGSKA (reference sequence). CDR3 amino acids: CSARTRDRDLYEQYF.

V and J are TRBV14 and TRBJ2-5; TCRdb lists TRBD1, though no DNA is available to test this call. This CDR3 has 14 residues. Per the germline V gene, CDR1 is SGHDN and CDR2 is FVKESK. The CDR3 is CASSRAGEQETQYF.

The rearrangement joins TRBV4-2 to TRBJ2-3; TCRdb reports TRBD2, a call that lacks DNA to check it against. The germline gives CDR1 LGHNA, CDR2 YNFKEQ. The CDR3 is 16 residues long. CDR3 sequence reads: CASSQDLIGSEGTQYF.

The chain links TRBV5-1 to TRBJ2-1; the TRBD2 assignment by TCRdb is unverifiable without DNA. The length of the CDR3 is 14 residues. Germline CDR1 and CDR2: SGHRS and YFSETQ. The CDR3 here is CASSVTSGYNEQFF.

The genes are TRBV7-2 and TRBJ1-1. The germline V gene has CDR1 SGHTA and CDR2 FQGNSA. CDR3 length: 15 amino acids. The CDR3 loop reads CASREGNNLVTEAFF.

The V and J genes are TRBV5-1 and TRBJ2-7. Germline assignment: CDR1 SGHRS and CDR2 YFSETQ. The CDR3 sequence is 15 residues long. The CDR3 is CASSPFTDRSYEQYF.

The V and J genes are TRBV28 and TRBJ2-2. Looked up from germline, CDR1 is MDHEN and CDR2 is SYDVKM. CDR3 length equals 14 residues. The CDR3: CASSLSGNTGELFF.

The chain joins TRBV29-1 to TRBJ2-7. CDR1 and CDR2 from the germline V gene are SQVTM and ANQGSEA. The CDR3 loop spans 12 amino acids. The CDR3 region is CSAGDNSYEQYF.

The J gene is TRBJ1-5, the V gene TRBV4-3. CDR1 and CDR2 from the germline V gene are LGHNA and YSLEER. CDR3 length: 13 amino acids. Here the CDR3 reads CASSQDYIQPQHF.

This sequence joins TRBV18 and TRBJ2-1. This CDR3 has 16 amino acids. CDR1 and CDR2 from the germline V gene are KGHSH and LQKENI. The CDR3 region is CASSPEFESSYNEQFF.

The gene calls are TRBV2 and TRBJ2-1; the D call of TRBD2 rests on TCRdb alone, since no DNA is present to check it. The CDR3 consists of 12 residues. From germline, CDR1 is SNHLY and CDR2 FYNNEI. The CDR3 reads CASSPRTDEQFF. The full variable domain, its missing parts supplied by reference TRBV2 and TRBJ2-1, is EPEVTQTPSHQVTQMGQEVILRCVPISNHLYFYWYRQILGQKVEFLVSFYNNEISEKSEIFDDQFSVERPDGSNFTLKIRSTKLEDSAMYFCASSPRTDEQFFGPGTRLTVL.

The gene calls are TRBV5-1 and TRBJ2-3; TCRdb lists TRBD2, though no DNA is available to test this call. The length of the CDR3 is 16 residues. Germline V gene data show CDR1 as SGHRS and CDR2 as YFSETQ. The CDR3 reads CASSGGGAFFADTQYF.

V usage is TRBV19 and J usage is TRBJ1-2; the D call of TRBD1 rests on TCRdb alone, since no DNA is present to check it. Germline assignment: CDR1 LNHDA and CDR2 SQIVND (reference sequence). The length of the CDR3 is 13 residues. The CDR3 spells CASSWDRNYGYTF.

This chain's CDR3 is CASSFQGTEAFF. V is TRBV12-3 or TRBV12-4 and J is TRBJ1-1. There are 12 residues in the CDR3.

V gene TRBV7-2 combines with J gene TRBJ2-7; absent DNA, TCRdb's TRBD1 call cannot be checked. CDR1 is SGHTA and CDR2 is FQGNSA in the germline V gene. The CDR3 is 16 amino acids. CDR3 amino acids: CASSNPLMGQGYEQYF.

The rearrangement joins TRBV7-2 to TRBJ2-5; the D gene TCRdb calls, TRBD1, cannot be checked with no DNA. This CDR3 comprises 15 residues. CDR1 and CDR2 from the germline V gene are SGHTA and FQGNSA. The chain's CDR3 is CASIHPLGGAETQYF.

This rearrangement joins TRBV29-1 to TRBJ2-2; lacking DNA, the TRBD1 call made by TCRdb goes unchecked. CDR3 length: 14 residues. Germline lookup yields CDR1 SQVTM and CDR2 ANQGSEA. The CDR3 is CSVAPRGVAGELFF.

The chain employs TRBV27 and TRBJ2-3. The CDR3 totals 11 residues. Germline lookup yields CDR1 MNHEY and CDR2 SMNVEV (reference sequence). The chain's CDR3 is CAIRTTDTQYF.

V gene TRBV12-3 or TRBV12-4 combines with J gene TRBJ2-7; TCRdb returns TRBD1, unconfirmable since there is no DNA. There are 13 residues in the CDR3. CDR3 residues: CASSFRGTDEQYF.